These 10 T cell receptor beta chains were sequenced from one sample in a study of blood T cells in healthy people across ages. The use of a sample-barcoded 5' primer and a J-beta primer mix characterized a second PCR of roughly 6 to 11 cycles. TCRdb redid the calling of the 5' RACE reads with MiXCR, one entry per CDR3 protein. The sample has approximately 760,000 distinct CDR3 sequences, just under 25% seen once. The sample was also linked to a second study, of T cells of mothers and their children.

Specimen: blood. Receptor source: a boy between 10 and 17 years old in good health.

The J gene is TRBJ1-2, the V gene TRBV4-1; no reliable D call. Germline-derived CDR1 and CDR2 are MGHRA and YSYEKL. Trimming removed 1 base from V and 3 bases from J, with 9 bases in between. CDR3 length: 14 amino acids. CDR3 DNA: TGCGCCAGCAGCCAAGTTAAAACAGACTATGGCTACACCTTC. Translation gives CASSQVKTDYGYTF.

In DNA, the CDR3 is TGTGCCAGCAGTGAATTTGGGGCCAACGTCCTGACTTTC. Residues: CASSEFGANVLTF. The chain has TRBV25-1 and TRBJ2-6; D is undetermined. The V end lost 1 base, the J end lost 3 bases, and 1 base lay between the germline ends. CDR1 and CDR2 from the germline V gene are MGHDK and SYGVNS. The CDR3 covers 13 residues.

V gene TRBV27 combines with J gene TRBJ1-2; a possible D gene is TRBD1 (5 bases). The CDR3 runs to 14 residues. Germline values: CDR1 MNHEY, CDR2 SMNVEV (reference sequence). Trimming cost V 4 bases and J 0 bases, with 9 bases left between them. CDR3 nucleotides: TGTGCCAGCAGTTGGGGGGGGTCTAACTATGGCTACACCTTC. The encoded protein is CASSWGGSNYGYTF.

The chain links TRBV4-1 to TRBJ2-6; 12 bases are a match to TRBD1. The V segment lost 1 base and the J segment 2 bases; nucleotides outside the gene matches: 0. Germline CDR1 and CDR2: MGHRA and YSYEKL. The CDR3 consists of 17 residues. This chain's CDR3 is CASSQGDRGPGANVLTF. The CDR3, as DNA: TGCGCCAGCAGCCAAGGGGACAGGGGGCCTGGGGCCAACGTCCTGACTTTC.

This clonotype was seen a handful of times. Here the CDR3 DNA reads TGTGCCAGCTCACCGATAGACAGCCCCTATGGCTACACCTTC. As protein: CASSPIDSPYGYTF. V is TRBV18 and J is TRBJ1-2; D is possibly TRBD1 (5 bases). The CDR3 runs 14 residues. Deletions cut 3 bases from V and 4 bases from J, with 12 bases between. Germline-derived CDR1 and CDR2 are KGHSH and LQKENI.

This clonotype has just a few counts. Here the CDR3 DNA reads TGCAGTGCTAGTTTTAGCGTGGAGACCCAGTACTTC. The encoded protein is CSASFSVETQYF. This chain uses TRBV20-1 with TRBJ2-5, with a tentative D call TRBD2 (5 bases). V lost 3 bases and J lost 5, with 10 bases in between. Germline V gives CDR1 DFQATT, CDR2 SNEGSKA (reference sequence). This CDR3 has 12 amino acids.

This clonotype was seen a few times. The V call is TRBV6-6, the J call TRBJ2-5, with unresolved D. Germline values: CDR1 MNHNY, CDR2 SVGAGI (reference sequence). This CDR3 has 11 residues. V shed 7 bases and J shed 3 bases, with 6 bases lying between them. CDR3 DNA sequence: TGTGCCAGCACCATAAAAGAGACCCAGTACTTC. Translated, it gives CASTIKETQYF.

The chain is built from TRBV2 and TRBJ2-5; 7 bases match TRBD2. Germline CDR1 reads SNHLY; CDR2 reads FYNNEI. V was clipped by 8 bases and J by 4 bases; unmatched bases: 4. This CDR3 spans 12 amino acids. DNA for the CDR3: TGTGCCAGCCGGGGGGACCGAGAGACCCAGTACTTC. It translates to CASRGDRETQYF.

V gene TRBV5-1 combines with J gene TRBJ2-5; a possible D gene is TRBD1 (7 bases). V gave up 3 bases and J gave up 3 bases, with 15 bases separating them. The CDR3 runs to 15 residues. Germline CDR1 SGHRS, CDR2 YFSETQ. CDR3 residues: CASSWGDRDKETQYF. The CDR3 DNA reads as TGCGCCAGCAGCTGGGGGGACAGAGACAAAGAGACCCAGTACTTC.

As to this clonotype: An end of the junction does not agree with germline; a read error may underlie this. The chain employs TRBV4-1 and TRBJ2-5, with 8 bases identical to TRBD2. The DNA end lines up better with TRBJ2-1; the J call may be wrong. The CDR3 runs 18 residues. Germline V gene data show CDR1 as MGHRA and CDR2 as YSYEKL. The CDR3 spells CASSQDFLAGAWYNEQFF. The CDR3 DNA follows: TGTGCCAGCAGCCAAGATTTCCTAGCGGGCGCGTGGTACAATGAGCAGTTCTTC.